The clone carrying this T cell receptor beta chain has a single count. The antigen is unknown. These data belong to a study of shared clonotypes between healthy human individuals. Study results and caveats: As a rule, naive subsets had a larger estimated richness than memory subsets.

Trimming took 0 bases from V and 5 from J, leaving 4 bases between them. Germline V gene data show CDR1 as LGHNA and CDR2 as YNFKEQ. The CDR3 is made up of 12 amino acids. In the original workflow: Filtering differed for immunoSEQ, which gave only junction sequences without quality scores. Repertoires were generated with immunoSEQ multiplex PCR, while TCRdb's copy carries only in-frame clones and drops some. V, J and clone size are those of that table, while D and trimming were read from the DNA. The sample includes under 1,900,000 clones, 97% to 99% of them seen just once. The rearrangement uses TRBV4-2 and TRBJ1-2; D remains unclear. This TCR came from a man aged 25-45 years in good health. The sample was naive CD4+ T cells sorted from blood. As to subset: CD45RA+ positively selected. The CDR3 protein is CASSQDGYGYTF. The CDR3 nucleotides are TGTGCCAGCAGCCAAGATGGTTATGGCTACACCTTC.